Listed below are T cell receptor beta chains from one sample, sequenced in a study of T cells in Graves' hyperthyroidism and ophthalmopathy. TCRdb re-analysed the multiplex PCR reads in MiXCR, keeping a single row per CDR3 protein. The sample carries hundreds of thousands of distinct CDR3 sequences, 12% to 15% recorded once. The sequenced material came from blood. All receptors derive from a woman in her late teens or twenties with Graves' hyperthyroidism. CDR3s include the opening cysteine and the closing phenylalanine or tryptophan. D genes are given only for firm matches. Clone size is stated in some rows and not others, as once, few, many or a class when expanded.

clone size | J gene | V gene | D gene | CDR3 protein | CDR3 DNA
- | TRBJ2-7 | TRBV29-1 | - | CSVVDGLRSYEQYF | TGCAGCGTTGTAGATGGACTTAGATCCTACGAGCAGTACTTC
many | TRBJ2-1 | TRBV7-8 | - | CASSDGTKNEQFF | TGTGCCAGCAGCGACGGGACAAAAAATGAGCAGTTCTTC
- | TRBJ2-2 | TRBV6-2/TRBV6-3 | - | CASKDSSLTSGELFF | TGTGCCAGCAAAGACAGCAGTTTGACGTCCGGGGAGCTGTTTTTT
- | TRBJ1-1 | TRBV5-5 | - | CASSSPALMNTEAFF | TGTGCCAGCAGCTCCCCGGCACTTATGAACACTGAAGCTTTCTTT
many | TRBJ2-1 | TRBV7-3 | TRBD2 | CASSLIGTTYNEQFF | TGTGCCAGCAGCTTAATCGGGACTACCTACAATGAGCAGTTCTTC
few | TRBJ2-2 | TRBV5-1 | TRBD1 | CASSLAVQGANTGELFF | TGCGCCAGCAGCTTGGCCGTACAGGGGGCGAACACCGGGGAGCTGTTTTTT
many | TRBJ1-1 | TRBV24-1 | TRBD1 | CATSHRGNTEAFF | TGTGCCACCAGCCACAGGGGAAACACTGAAGCTTTCTTT
many | TRBJ2-5 | TRBV11-3 | - | CASSISPDVYF | TGTGCCAGCAGCATAAGCCCGGATGTATACTTC
many | TRBJ1-5 | TRBV30 | - | CAWSGFGNQPQHF | TGTGCCTGGAGTGGATTTGGTAATCAGCCCCAGCATTTT
many | TRBJ2-7 | TRBV28 | TRBD2 | CASSSLTSSGATYEQYF | TGTGCCAGCAGCTCACTTACTAGTAGCGGGGCCACCTACGAGCAGTACTTC
many | TRBJ1-5 | TRBV6-1 | - | CASKVDNNQPQHF | TGTGCCAGCAAGGTGGACAACAATCAGCCCCAGCATTTT
few | TRBJ1-1 | TRBV29-1 | - | CSVGSRRGTEAFF | TGCAGCGTTGGGAGTCGTCGCGGCACTGAAGCTTTCTTT
- | TRBJ2-1 | TRBV20-1 | TRBD2 | CSAQTSGSGENEQFF | TGCAGTGCGCAGACTAGCGGGAGCGGGGAAAATGAGCAGTTCTTC
- | TRBJ2-1 | TRBV7-7 | - | CASSPSRLGHNEQFF | TGTGCCAGCAGCCCTTCACGTCTGGGTCACAATGAGCAGTTCTTC
many | TRBJ1-4 | TRBV12-3/TRBV12-4 | - | CASTYEMPNEKLFF | TGTGCCAGCACCTATGAGATGCCTAATGAAAAACTGTTTTTT
many | TRBJ1-3 | TRBV12-3/TRBV12-4 | TRBD1 | CASSVGQATNTIYF | TGTGCCAGCAGTGTGGGACAGGCAACAAACACCATATATTTT